A single TCR beta chain is shown here with its context. The entry originates in a study of blood T cell repertoires in COVID-19. Overall study context: Sites across the United States, Italy and Spain contributed samples from acute and convalescent COVID-19. Nucleic acid was either cDNA or gDNA, and it came from T cells, B-cell-depleted T cells, or PBMCs.

The CDR3 is made up of 15 amino acids. Germline loops: CDR1 SGHNT, CDR2 YENEEA. Losses at the gene ends were 4 bases for V and 3 bases for J; bases not matched to a gene: 5. The authors' processing: By means of reference gene primer amplification, nucleated cell counts were estimated. Measured with immunoSEQ multiplex PCR; TCRdb has only the in-frame clones, and not every one. V and J calls and clone size are those listed in that table; D and trimming were worked out from the DNA. The table has about 120,000 clones, approximately 84% seen once. The rearrangement joins TRBV11-3 to TRBJ2-5; TRBD1 agrees at 10 bases. Sequencing was carried out using peripheral blood. This sequence was found in a man between 70 and 80 years old with active or convalescent COVID-19. CDR3 DNA: TGTGCCAGCAGCTCCGGGGACAGGGGAGAAGAGACCCAGTACTTC. Encoded protein: CASSSGDRGEETQYF. Full variable domain (outside the CDR3, taken from reference TRBV11-3 and TRBJ2-5): EAGVVQSPRYKIIEKKQPVAFWCNPISGHNTLYWYLQNLGQGPELLIRYENEEAVDDSQLPKDRFSAERLKGVDSTLKIQPAELGDSAVYLCASSSGDRGEETQYFGPGTRLLVL.